This note documents a single T cell receptor (beta chain) sequence. Targeted sequencing depth ranged from 1 in 200,000 to 1 in 1 million T cells. Data came from immunoSEQ multiplex PCR; TCRdb stores just in-frame clones and leaves some out. Of over 6,000 clones detected, 65% to 85% appear once; the ten largest clones hold around 5%. This entry comes from a study of cytotoxic CD8 clonotypes in ibrutinib-treated CLL. This CDR3 has 12 amino acids. Germline V gives CDR1 MNHEY, CDR2 SVGAGI. The V end lost 8 bases, the J end lost 0 bases, and 7 bases lay between the germline ends. The sequence was obtained from a human donor with chronic lymphocytic leukemia. The chain links TRBV6-5 to TRBJ1-1; D uncertain. The specimen was PBMCs, collected before ibrutinib treatment. CDR3 sequence: CASLGVNTEAFF. The CDR3 coding sequence is TGTGCCAGCCTAGGAGTGAACACTGAAGCTTTCTTT.